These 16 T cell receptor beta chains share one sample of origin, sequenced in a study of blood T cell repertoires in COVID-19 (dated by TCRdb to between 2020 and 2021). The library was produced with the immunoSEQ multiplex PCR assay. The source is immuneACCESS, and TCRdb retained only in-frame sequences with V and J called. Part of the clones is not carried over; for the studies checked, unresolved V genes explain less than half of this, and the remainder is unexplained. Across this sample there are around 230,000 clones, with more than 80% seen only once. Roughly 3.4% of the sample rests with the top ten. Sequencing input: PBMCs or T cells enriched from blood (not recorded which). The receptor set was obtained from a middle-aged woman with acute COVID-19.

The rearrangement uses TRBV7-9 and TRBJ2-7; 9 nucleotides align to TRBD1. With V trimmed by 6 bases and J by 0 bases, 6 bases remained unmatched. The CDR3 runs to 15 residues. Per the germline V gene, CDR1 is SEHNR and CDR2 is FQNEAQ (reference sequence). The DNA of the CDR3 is TGTGCCAGCAGACCTGGGACAGGGAGCTCCTACGAGCAGTACGTC. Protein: CASRPGTGSSYEQYV.

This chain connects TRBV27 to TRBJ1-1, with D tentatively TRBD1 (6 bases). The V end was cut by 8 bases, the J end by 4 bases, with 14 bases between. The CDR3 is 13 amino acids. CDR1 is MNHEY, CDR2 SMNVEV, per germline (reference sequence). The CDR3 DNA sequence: TGTGCCAGCGCCGAAAGGGGGAGCACTGAAGCTTTCTTT. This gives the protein CASAERGSTEAFF.

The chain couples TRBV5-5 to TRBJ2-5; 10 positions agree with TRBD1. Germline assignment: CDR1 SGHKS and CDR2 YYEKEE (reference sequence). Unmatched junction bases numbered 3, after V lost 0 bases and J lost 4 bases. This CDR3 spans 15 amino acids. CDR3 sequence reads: CASSLVGTGAETQYF. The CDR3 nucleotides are TGTGCCAGCAGCTTGGTAGGGACAGGGGCAGAGACCCAGTACTTC.

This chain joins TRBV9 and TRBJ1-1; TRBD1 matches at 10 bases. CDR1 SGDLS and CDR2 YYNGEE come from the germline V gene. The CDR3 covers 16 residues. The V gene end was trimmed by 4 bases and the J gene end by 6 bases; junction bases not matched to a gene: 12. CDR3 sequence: CASSSYRTGGFSEAFF. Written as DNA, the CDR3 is TGTGCCAGCAGCTCATACCGGACAGGGGGGTTTTCTGAAGCTTTCTTT.

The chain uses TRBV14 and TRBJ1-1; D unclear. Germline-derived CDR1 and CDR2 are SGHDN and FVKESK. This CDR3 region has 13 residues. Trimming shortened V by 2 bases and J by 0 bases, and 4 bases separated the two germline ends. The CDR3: CASSQYLNTEAFF. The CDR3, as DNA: TGTGCCAGCAGCCAATACTTGAACACTGAAGCTTTCTTT.

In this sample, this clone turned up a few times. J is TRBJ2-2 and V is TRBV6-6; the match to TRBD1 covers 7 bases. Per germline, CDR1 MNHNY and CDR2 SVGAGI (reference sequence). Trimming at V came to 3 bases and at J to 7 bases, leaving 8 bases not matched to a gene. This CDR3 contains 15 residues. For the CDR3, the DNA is TGTGCCAGCAGTTATCTAACAGGGGAAAACGGGGAGCTGTTTTTT. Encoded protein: CASSYLTGENGELFF.

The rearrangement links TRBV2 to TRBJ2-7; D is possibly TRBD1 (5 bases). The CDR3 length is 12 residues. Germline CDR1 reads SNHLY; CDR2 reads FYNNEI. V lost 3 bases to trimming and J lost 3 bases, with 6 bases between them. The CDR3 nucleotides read TGTGCCAGCAGTGACAGGGACTACGAGCAGTACGTC. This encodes CASSDRDYEQYV.

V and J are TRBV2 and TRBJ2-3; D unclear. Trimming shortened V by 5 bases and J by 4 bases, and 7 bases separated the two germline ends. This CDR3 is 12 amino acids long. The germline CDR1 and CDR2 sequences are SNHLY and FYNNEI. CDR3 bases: TGTGCCAGCAGTTTCCAGTCAGATACGCAGTATTTT. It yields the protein CASSFQSDTQYF.

The CDR3 spells CASSPRPGQELTGELFF. CDR3 coding DNA: TGTGCCAGCTCACCACGGCCGGGACAGGAGCTTACCGGGGAGCTGTTTTTT. The J gene is TRBJ2-2, the V gene TRBV18; 8 bases match TRBD1. J lost 5 bases, V lost 1 base, and 9 bases had no gene match. The CDR3 sequence is 17 residues long. Germline V CDR1 and CDR2: KGHSH, LQKENI. Using reference TRBV18 and TRBJ2-2 for the parts outside the CDR3, the full variable domain is NAGVMQNPRHLVRRRGQEARLRCSPMKGHSHVYWYRQLPEEGLKFMVYLQKENIIDESGMPKERFSAEFPKEGPSILRIQQVVRGDSAAYFCASSPRPGQELTGELFFGEGSRLTVL.

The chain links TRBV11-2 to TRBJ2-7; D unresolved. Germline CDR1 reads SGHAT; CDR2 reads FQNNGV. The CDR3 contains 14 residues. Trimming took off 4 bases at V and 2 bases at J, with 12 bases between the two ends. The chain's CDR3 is CASSYEFGTYEQYF. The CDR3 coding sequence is TGTGCCAGCAGCTATGAGTTCGGTACCTACGAGCAGTACTTC.

The CDR3 reads CASSQDPRLQGGNSPLHF. The DNA for the CDR3 is TGTGCCAGCAGCCAAGACCCGCGACTACAGGGGGGTAATTCACCCCTCCACTTT. This rearrangement joins TRBV3-1 (or the pseudogene TRBV3-2) to TRBJ1-6; TRBD1 matches at 8 bases. CDR3 length equals 18 residues. The ends lost 0 bases at V and 6 bases at J; junction bases unmatched: 10. CDR1 is LGHDT, CDR2 YNNKEL, per germline (reference sequence).

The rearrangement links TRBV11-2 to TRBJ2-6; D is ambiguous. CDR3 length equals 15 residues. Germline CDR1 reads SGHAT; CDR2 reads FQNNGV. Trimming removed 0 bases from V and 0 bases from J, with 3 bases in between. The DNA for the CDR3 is TGTGCCAGCAGCTTAGACAGCTCTGGGGCCAACGTCCTGACTTTC. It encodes CASSLDSSGANVLTF.

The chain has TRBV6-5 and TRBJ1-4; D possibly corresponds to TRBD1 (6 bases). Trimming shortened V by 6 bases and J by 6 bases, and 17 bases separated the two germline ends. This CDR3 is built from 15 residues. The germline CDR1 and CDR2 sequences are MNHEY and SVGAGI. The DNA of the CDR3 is TGTGCCAGCAGGGGGGCCGGGAGGAGGGATGAAAAACTGTTTTTT. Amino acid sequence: CASRGAGRRDEKLFF.

The CDR3 reads CASSDPPRSSYNEQFF. The DNA for the CDR3 is TGTGCCAGCAGCGATCCACCCCGGAGCTCCTACAATGAGCAGTTCTTC. The V gene is TRBV7-6, the J gene TRBJ2-1; no firm D call. Trimming took off 5 bases at V and 0 bases at J, with 14 bases between the two ends. Germline assignment: CDR1 SGHVS and CDR2 FNYEAQ. The CDR3 length is 16 residues.

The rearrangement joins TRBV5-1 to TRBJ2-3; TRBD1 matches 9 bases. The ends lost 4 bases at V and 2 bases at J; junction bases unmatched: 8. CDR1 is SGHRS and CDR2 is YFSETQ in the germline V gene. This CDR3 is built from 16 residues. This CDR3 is CASSPQTGGNTDTQYF. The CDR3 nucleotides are TGCGCCAGCAGCCCCCAGACAGGGGGTAACACAGATACGCAGTATTTT.

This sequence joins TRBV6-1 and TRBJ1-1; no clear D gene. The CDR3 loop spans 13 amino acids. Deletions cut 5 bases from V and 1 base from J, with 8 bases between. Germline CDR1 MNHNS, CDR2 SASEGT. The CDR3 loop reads CASSYGGNTEAFF. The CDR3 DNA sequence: TGTGCCAGCAGTTATGGCGGGAACACTGAAGCTTTCTTT.